This TCR beta chain was documented in a study of blood T cell repertoires in COVID-19 (dated by TCRdb to 2018 to 2020). General notes on the study: Samples from collaborators originated in the United States, Italy and Spain and spanned both the acute and convalescent phases of COVID-19. The material from the prospective study consisted of cDNA or gDNA derived from T cells, B-cell-depleted T cells, or PBMCs. The dataset comprised deeply sampled blood TCRbeta repertoires from subjects exposed to, actively infected with, or recovered from COVID-19. The repertoires were released in a freely available public database meant as a resource for research on the immune response to SARS-CoV-2. The samples were drawn from two sources: the first 160 participants of the ongoing ImmuneRACE study, and 1,200 or so subjects contributed by 6 global collaborators. A de-identified subject ID, COVID-19 status, age in years and sex were almost always included in the sample metadata. Where HLA class I and class II types were available, the types were taken from metadata supplied by the sample provider, not from assay-based typing.

TCRbeta CDR3 regions were amplified from genomic DNA by means of the immunoSEQ Assay, a bias-controlled multiplex PCR. Under the source paper's analysis protocol: Nucleated cell counts per sample were estimated from amplification of reference gene primers within the assay. To quantify the absolute abundance of each unique TCRbeta CDR3 rearrangement, sequence reads were collapsed and filtered. For each sample, productive Simpson clonality was calculated by taking the square root of Simpson's diversity index across productive rearrangements. TCRdb holds this immuneACCESS table with in-frame rearrangements only. Some clones are missing; in checked studies, unresolved V genes explain under half, and the rest has no known cause. Clone size and the V and J calls come from that table; the DNA yielded D and trimming. Recorded for this sample are 280,000 or so clones; approximately 90% of them occurred a single time. The ten largest clonotypes hold under 7% of the sample.

General study outcomes and caveats: Clinical and demographic metadata were provided uncurated, with the amount varying by source and participant.

A remark on this clone: Its antigen is unknown. No base-level quality is on record; no much larger clone is a single base apart.

Including the terminal cysteine and phenylalanine, the CDR3 comprises 15 residues. The sequence is cut down to CDR3 DNA, 45 bases in frame from base 1. According to the germline V gene, CDR1 reads KGHSH and CDR2 reads LQKENI. V is pruned by 4 bases and J by 2 bases, leaving 5 bases of the junction without a gene match. Participants in the prospective study were enrolled through a virtual design, were aged roughly 18 to 100 years, and lived in 24 United States geographic areas. To assign participants to cohorts, the prospective study relied on clinical history that participants themselves reported in a screening survey and a study questionnaire. ImmuneRACE Cohort 3 recovered participants were defined by two consecutive negative NP/OP PCR tests, healthcare professional clearance, or symptom resolution. In the prospective study, mobile phlebotomists collected whole blood, serum and a nasopharyngeal or oropharyngeal swab from each participant. Additional blood draws and questionnaires over an approximately two-month period could optionally be provided by prospective study participants. Before DNA extraction, blood samples from the prospective study were shipped at room temperature or frozen.

The TCR comes from a woman in her forties who had recovered from COVID-19. This sequence uses TRBV18 and TRBJ2-3; 8 bases in the junction line up with TRBD1. The sequencing input was PBMCs or T cells enriched from blood (not recorded which). CDR3 protein: CASSLGQADTDTQYF. The DNA sequence is as follows: TGTGCCAGCTCACTGGGACAGGCAGACACAGATACGCAGTATTTT. With all but the CDR3 taken from the reference TRBV18 and TRBJ2-3 genes, the full variable domain is: NAGVMQNPRHLVRRRGQEARLRCSPMKGHSHVYWYRQLPEEGLKFMVYLQKENIIDESGMPKERFSAEFPKEGPSILRIQQVVRGDSAAYFCASSLGQADTDTQYFGPGTRLTVL.